The 29 T cell receptor beta chains presented below share a single source sample, sequenced in a study of beta chain features in type 1 diabetes. Reverse transcription of all isolated RNA meant that expressed TCRB transcripts were sequenced. Some clones are missing from TCRdb's copy, which holds only in-frame ones; the method was immunoSEQ multiplex PCR. This sample carries 900,000 or so clones, 15% to 20% of them seen once, and the ten largest clones take 0.023%. Sequenced input: naive CD4+ T cells from blood. Source of these receptors: a woman under 30 in good health.

The CDR3 DNA follows: TGTGCCAGCAGTGATACAAATAGAGGGGAGCTGTTTTTT. It encodes CASSDTNRGELFF. J is TRBJ2-2 and V is TRBV25-1; D not certain. The CDR3 covers 13 residues. V lost 3 bases, J lost 8 bases, and 10 bases lay in between. Germline V gene sequence: CDR1 MGHDK, CDR2 SYGVNS.

Remarks on this clone: The sample carries other DNA sequences with the same CDR3. CDR3 in DNA: TGTGCCAGCAGCTCCGGGGTTGGGGAGACCCAGTACTTC. Encoded protein: CASSSGVGETQYF. The chain combines TRBV5-6 with TRBJ2-5; tentative D call: TRBD2 (5 bases). The CDR3 runs 13 residues. The germline V gene has CDR1 SGHDT and CDR2 YYEEEE. The ends were cut back, 3 bases at V and 5 bases at J, with 11 bases in the middle.

This clone was observed a handful of times. The V call is TRBV15, the J call TRBJ2-5; possibly TRBD2 for D (6 bases). From germline, CDR1 is LNHNV and CDR2 YYDKDF (reference sequence). The germline V and J ends were trimmed by 0 bases and 2 bases, with 10 bases remaining between them. The CDR3 consists of 15 residues. The CDR3, as DNA: TGTGCCACCAGCAGAGAAATGGGAGGACAAGAGACCCAGTACTTC. This sequence encodes CATSREMGGQETQYF.

The V and J genes are TRBV7-2 and TRBJ1-1; D unresolved. The V gene's germline CDR1 is SGHTA and CDR2 FQGNSA. The CDR3 loop spans 14 amino acids. The V gene lost 1 base and the J gene lost 0 bases, with 6 bases spanning the gap. The DNA for the CDR3 is TGTGCCAGCAGCTTAGATCAGCTGAACACTGAAGCTTTCTTT. Protein: CASSLDQLNTEAFF.

The gene calls are TRBV6-6 and TRBJ2-1, with 8 bases lining up with TRBD1. The V gene end was trimmed by 2 bases and the J gene end by 10 bases; junction bases not matched to a gene: 10. There are 15 residues in the CDR3. Germline CDR1 and CDR2: MNHNY and SVGAGI (reference sequence). CDR3 DNA sequence: TGTGCCAGCAGTTACGTTGGTCAGGGGGCAGGGGAGCAGTTCTTC. It encodes CASSYVGQGAGEQFF.

The chain employs TRBV6-5 and TRBJ2-3; either TRBD1 or TRBD2 may supply D (5 bases each). Per the germline V gene, CDR1 is MNHEY and CDR2 is SVGAGI. The length of the CDR3 is 14 residues. V lost 10 bases to trimming and J lost 4 bases, with 18 bases between them. For the CDR3, the DNA is TGTGCCACCAGGGACGGAGATGATTCAGATACGCAGTATTTT. It specifies CATRDGDDSDTQYF.

This clone has a handful of counts. DNA of the CDR3: TGTGCCAGCAGCTTACGACAGCCCAATGAGCAGTTCTTC. It encodes CASSLRQPNEQFF. The rearrangement links TRBV7-2 to TRBJ2-1, with D perhaps matching TRBD1 (5 bases). Between the trimmed V and J ends, which lost 2 bases and 6 bases, there was a span of 8 bases. Germline V gene sequence: CDR1 SGHTA, CDR2 FQGNSA. CDR3 length: 13 amino acids.

This clone was counted between two and nine times. The gene calls are TRBV9 and TRBJ2-7, with D perhaps matching TRBD1 (5 bases). The CDR3 runs to 15 residues. Germline V CDR1 and CDR2: SGDLS, YYNGEE. The V end lost 3 bases, the J end lost 5 bases, and 18 bases lay between the germline ends. CDR3 nucleotides: TGTGCCAGCAGCGGGTCCGGGCAAGGGGCCGACGAGCAGTACTTC. It encodes CASSGSGQGADEQYF. Together with reference TRBV9 and TRBJ2-7, the CDR3 gives the full variable domain: DSGVTQTPKHLITATGQRVTLRCSPRSGDLSVYWYQQSLDQGLQFLIQYYNGEERAKGNILERFSAQQFPDLHSELNLSSLELGDSALYFCASSGSGQGADEQYFGPGTRLTVT.

The chain links TRBV28 to TRBJ1-2; D perhaps matches TRBD1 (5 bases). V was trimmed by 3 bases and J by 7 bases, leaving 15 bases between them. This CDR3 has 14 residues. Germline assignment: CDR1 MDHEN and CDR2 SYDVKM. CDR3 sequence reads: CASSLNPVRGGYTF. The CDR3 DNA reads as TGTGCCAGCAGTTTGAACCCAGTTAGGGGTGGCTACACCTTC.

This clone was counted between two and nine times. The rearrangement links TRBV19 to TRBJ1-1; D is unresolved. Germline assignment: CDR1 LNHDA and CDR2 SQIVND (reference sequence). This CDR3 contains 15 residues. V lost 6 bases and J 6 bases, leaving 20 bases between the germline ends. This CDR3 is CASRPFRRVRSEAFF. CDR3 coding DNA: TGTGCCAGTAGGCCGTTCAGGAGGGTGAGGTCTGAAGCTTTCTTT.

This chain connects TRBV13 to TRBJ2-3; TRBD1 aligns across 10 bases. Germline CDR1 is PRHDT and CDR2 is FYEKMQ (reference sequence). V dropped 5 bases and J dropped 4; count of bases not matched to a gene: 3. The CDR3 consists of 14 residues. The CDR3 DNA sequence: TGTGCCAGCAGCCGGGACAGGGGCCCAGATACGCAGTATTTT. The encoded protein is CASSRDRGPDTQYF.

This clone turned up a few times. The V and J genes are TRBV5-4 and TRBJ2-1, with a tentative D call TRBD1 (5 bases). Trimming stripped 9 bases from V and 6 bases from J, with 16 bases between. The CDR3 totals 13 residues. Looked up from germline, CDR1 is SGHNT and CDR2 is YYREEE (reference sequence). The CDR3 is CAMERQNGNEQFF. The CDR3 region has the DNA TGTGCCATGGAGAGACAGAACGGCAATGAGCAGTTCTTC.

The chain links TRBV10-3 to TRBJ2-1; maybe TRBD2 (5 bases). There are 13 residues in the CDR3. V lost 4 bases to trimming and J lost 6 bases, with 10 bases between them. Looked up from germline, CDR1 is ENHRY and CDR2 is SYGVKD. The CDR3 DNA follows: TGTGCCATCAGTGGCGGGCCTGTCAATGAGCAGTTCTTC. Translation gives CAISGGPVNEQFF.

The sample holds a few counts of this clone. This chain joins TRBV19 and TRBJ2-2; possible D gene TRBD1, 5 bases. V shed 1 base and J shed 7 bases, with 16 bases lying between them. CDR3 length: 16 residues. The germline CDR1 and CDR2 sequences are LNHDA and SQIVND (reference sequence). The CDR3 sequence is CASSIADIFFFGELFF. CDR3 bases: TGTGCCAGTAGTATAGCGGACATTTTCTTCTTCGGGGAGCTGTTTTTT.

The genes are TRBV6-6 and TRBJ1-4; D is unclear. The ends were cut back, 8 bases at V and 6 bases at J, with 10 bases in the middle. Germline CDR1 and CDR2: MNHNY and SVGAGI (reference sequence). This CDR3 has 12 amino acids. The CDR3 loop reads CASGRRDEKLFF. DNA of the CDR3: TGTGCCAGCGGCCGTAGGGATGAAAAACTGTTTTTT.

This clone was seen a handful of times. The chain uses TRBV13 and TRBJ2-7; TRBD2 matches at 7 bases. Germline assignment: CDR1 PRHDT and CDR2 FYEKMQ (reference sequence). Trimming at V came to 4 bases and at J to 3 bases, leaving 12 bases not matched to a gene. The length of the CDR3 is 16 residues. CDR3 in amino acids: CASSSRVGSGLYEQYF. CDR3 nucleotide sequence: TGTGCCAGCAGCTCCCGGGTTGGTAGCGGGCTCTACGAGCAGTACTTC.

This clone turned up a few times. The chain carries TRBV18 and TRBJ1-4, with D possibly matching TRBD1 (6 bases). The CDR3 length is 14 residues. Germline V gene sequence: CDR1 KGHSH, CDR2 LQKENI. V was clipped by 3 bases and J by 4 bases, with 9 bases between them. The CDR3 reads CASSPRTDNEKLFF. The CDR3 nucleotides are TGTGCCAGCTCACCCAGGACAGATAATGAAAAACTGTTTTTT.

This clone was seen a few times. J is TRBJ2-4 and V is TRBV19; 12 bases fit TRBD1. This CDR3 comprises 19 residues. V lost 6 bases to trimming and J lost 1 base; unmatched junction nucleotides: 13. Per germline, CDR1 LNHDA and CDR2 SQIVND (reference sequence). The DNA for the CDR3 is TGTGCCAGTAGAATGATCGGGACAGGGGGCGTAGGGGCCAAAAACATTCAGTACTTC. This sequence encodes CASRMIGTGGVGAKNIQYF.

This clone was seen a handful of times. The rearrangement joins TRBV7-3 to TRBJ2-7, with unresolved D. Germline V gene sequence: CDR1 SGHTA, CDR2 FQGTGA. The V end was cut by 2 bases, the J end by 3 bases, with 11 bases between. The CDR3 extends over 14 amino acids. CDR3 in amino acids: CASSLAATDYEQYF. CDR3 DNA sequence: TGTGCCAGCAGCTTAGCTGCCACTGACTACGAGCAGTACTTC. The whole variable domain, filled in from reference TRBV7-3 and TRBJ2-7, reads GAGVSQTPSNKVTEKGKYVELRCDPISGHTALYWYRQSLGQGPEFLIYFQGTGAADDSGLPNDRFFAVRPEGSVSTLKIQRTERGDSAVYLCASSLAATDYEQYFGPGTRLTVT.

This clone was seen at least ten times. This sequence joins TRBV10-3 and TRBJ2-3, with TRBD2 matching 7 bases. The CDR3 has 14 amino acids. The ends lost 5 bases at V and 2 bases at J; junction bases unmatched: 4. Germline V gives CDR1 ENHRY, CDR2 SYGVKD. CDR3 DNA: TGTGCCATCAGTCAAGCGGGATTCACAGATACGCAGTATTTT. Translating it yields CAISQAGFTDTQYF.

The chain has TRBV5-1 and TRBJ2-1; TRBD2 is a possible D gene (6 bases). The V gene's germline CDR1 is SGHRS and CDR2 YFSETQ. Trimming stripped 4 bases from V and 5 bases from J, with 22 bases between. CDR3 length: 17 amino acids. The CDR3 is CASSRTYRDSLDNEQFF. The DNA for the CDR3 is TGCGCCAGCAGCAGGACTTACCGGGACTCTCTCGACAATGAGCAGTTCTTC.

In this sample, this clone turned up a few times. This chain joins TRBV10-3 and TRBJ2-3; 9 bases align to TRBD2. After removal of 6 bases from V and 2 bases from J, the junction contained 9 bases not matched to a gene. Germline CDR1 and CDR2: ENHRY and SYGVKD. The CDR3 has 16 amino acids. CDR3 loop: CAIRAVAGASTDTQYF. The CDR3 DNA sequence: TGTGCCATCAGGGCCGTAGCGGGAGCCTCCACAGATACGCAGTATTTT.

The rearrangement joins TRBV11-2 to TRBJ2-5; D is ambiguous. The V and J ends lost 6 bases and 1 base respectively, with 9 bases between them. The CDR3 has 13 amino acids. In germline, CDR1 is SGHAT, CDR2 FQNNGV. CDR3 loop: CASRRLGQETQYF. In DNA form, the CDR3 reads TGTGCCAGCAGGAGACTGGGCCAAGAGACCCAGTACTTC.

J is TRBJ1-4 and V is TRBV15; weak D call: TRBD1 (5 bases). Germline CDR1 is LNHNV and CDR2 is YYDKDF (reference sequence). This CDR3 is built from 18 residues. Between the trimmed V and J ends, which lost 4 bases and 1 base, there was a span of 19 bases. The CDR3 DNA is TGTGCCACCAGCATGGGTGGGGCAAATCTACGAACTAATGAAAAACTGTTTTTT. This gives the protein CATSMGGANLRTNEKLFF.

This clone was found a few times. The chain uses TRBV10-3 and TRBJ2-7, with TRBD2 matching 9 bases. Looked up from germline, CDR1 is ENHRY and CDR2 is SYGVKD. The length of the CDR3 is 13 residues. V shed 8 bases, J shed 2 bases, and the junction held 4 bases outside the gene matches. CDR3 protein: CAIQASGTYEQYF. CDR3 bases: TGTGCCATCCAGGCTAGCGGGACCTACGAGCAGTACTTC.

The V and J genes are TRBV7-2 and TRBJ2-7, with D possibly being TRBD1 (6 bases). The CDR3 is 17 amino acids. V was shortened by 4 bases and J by 0 bases, with 19 bases between the two germline ends. Germline V lookup: CDR1 SGHTA, CDR2 FQGNSA. CDR3 residues: CASSSILKWDTSYEQYF. Written as DNA, the CDR3 is TGTGCCAGCAGCTCCATACTGAAATGGGACACCTCCTACGAGCAGTACTTC.

The DNA for the CDR3 is TGTGCCAGCAGTACGACAGGGAAGGTTGGTGAAAAACTGTTTTTT. It codes for CASSTTGKVGEKLFF. J is TRBJ1-4 and V is TRBV27, with 7 bases lining up with TRBD1. The germline V gene encodes CDR1 MNHEY and CDR2 SMNVEV (reference sequence). With V trimmed by 5 bases and J by 7 bases, 10 bases remained unmatched. The CDR3 runs 15 residues.

On this clone itself: Other nucleotide sequences from this sample produce the same CDR3. The rearrangement joins TRBV18 to TRBJ1-2; 7 nucleotides agree with TRBD1. Germline values: CDR1 KGHSH, CDR2 LQKENI. This CDR3 comprises 13 residues. The V gene end was trimmed by 3 bases and the J gene end by 3 bases; junction bases not matched to a gene: 1. The CDR3: CASSPGTDYGYTF. CDR3 DNA sequence: TGTGCCAGCTCACCTGGGACAGACTATGGCTACACCTTC.

This clone was found a few times. The chain uses TRBV27 and TRBJ1-1, with a weak D call TRBD1 (5 bases). The CDR3 contains 16 residues. V was shortened by 6 bases and J by 7 bases, with 24 bases between the two germline ends. Per the germline V gene, CDR1 is MNHEY and CDR2 is SMNVEV (reference sequence). The CDR3 sequence is CASSSTFSGTRGEAFF. The CDR3 region has the DNA TGTGCCAGCAGCTCAACCTTCTCGGGGACGAGGGGTGAAGCTTTCTTT.